A single sample gave rise to the 7 T cell receptor beta chains below, sequenced in a study of T cells in Graves' hyperthyroidism and ophthalmopathy. Using RNA transcripts as the source, TCR beta CDR3 regions were amplified. The TCR CDR3 first-round RT-PCR relied on the HTBI primer set. A single record per CDR3 protein comes from TCRdb applying MiXCR to the multiplex PCR reads. The sample records approximately 520,000 distinct CDR3 sequences, roughly a quarter being singletons. Input material: blood. Receptor source: a woman aged 25 to 39 with Graves' ophthalmopathy.

The table lists this clonotype with many counts. The chain carries TRBV27 and TRBJ1-5; 8 nucleotides match TRBD1. Germline V gene sequence: CDR1 MNHEY, CDR2 SMNVEV (reference sequence). V shed 6 bases, J shed 2 bases, and the junction held 6 bases outside the gene matches. The length of the CDR3 is 15 residues. CDR3 nucleotide sequence: TGTGCCAGCAGGCAAGACAGGGGTGGCAATCAGCCCCAGCATTTT. This translates into CASRQDRGGNQPQHF.

The table lists this clonotype with many counts. CDR3 sequence reads: CASSLPASYNEQFF. For the CDR3, the DNA is TGTGCCAGCAGCTTACCGGCCTCTTACAATGAGCAGTTCTTC. V gene TRBV7-9 combines with J gene TRBJ2-1; D not resolved. There are 14 residues in the CDR3. V lost 2 bases, J lost 4 bases, and 9 bases lay in between. Per germline, CDR1 SEHNR and CDR2 FQNEAQ (reference sequence).

V gene TRBV28 combines with J gene TRBJ1-3; D is possibly TRBD1 (5 bases). CDR1 and CDR2 (germline): MDHEN, SYDVKM. This CDR3 is 14 amino acids long. Trimming pared 5 bases from V and 2 bases from J, leaving 10 bases between. CDR3 in amino acids: CASSTGGAGNTIYF. DNA for the CDR3: TGTGCCAGCAGTACCGGGGGGGCTGGAAACACCATATATTTT.

This clonotype was picked up one time. V usage is TRBV5-1 and J usage is TRBJ2-7; 7 bases are shared with TRBD2. CDR1 SGHRS and CDR2 YFSETQ come from the germline V gene. V shed 5 bases, J shed 3 bases, and the junction held 14 bases outside the gene matches. This CDR3 has 16 amino acids. CDR3 in amino acids: CASRTWIGGSDYEQYF. The CDR3 nucleotides are TGCGCCAGCAGAACTTGGATCGGGGGGTCCGACTACGAGCAGTACTTC.

In this sample, this clonotype turned up many times. V usage is TRBV12-3 or TRBV12-4 and J usage is TRBJ1-3; D call uncertain. This CDR3 has 15 residues. The V gene lost 6 bases and the J gene lost 0 bases, with 12 bases spanning the gap. CDR3 loop: CASRRTLSSGNTIYF. CDR3 DNA sequence: TGTGCCAGCAGGCGGACCCTCAGCTCTGGAAACACCATATATTTT.

About this clonotype: At one end the junction does not follow the germline gene, possibly because of a read error. This CDR3 reads CASSWMAGGNSPIHF. In nucleotides, the CDR3 is TGTGCCAGCAGCTGGATGGCAGGGGGTAATTCACCCATCCACTTT. The chain couples TRBV11-2 to TRBJ1-6; 7 bases line up with TRBD1. CDR3 length: 15 residues. Germline V lookup: CDR1 SGHAT, CDR2 FQNNGV. Full variable domain (outside the CDR3, taken from reference TRBV11-2 and TRBJ1-6): EAGVAQSPRYKIIEKRQSVAFWCNPISGHATLYWYQQILGQGPKLLIQFQNNGVVDDSQLPKDRFSAERLKGVDSTLKIQPAKLEDSAVYLCASSWMAGGNSPIHFGNGTRLTVT.

In this sample, this clonotype turned up once. J is TRBJ2-7 and V is TRBV13, with 11 bases matching TRBD1. The germline V gene encodes CDR1 PRHDT and CDR2 FYEKMQ (reference sequence). The ends lost 5 bases at V and 5 bases at J; junction bases unmatched: 5. The CDR3 totals 14 residues. The CDR3 sequence: CASSTRTGGDEQYF. CDR3 in DNA: TGTGCCAGCAGCACCAGGACAGGGGGCGACGAGCAGTACTTC.